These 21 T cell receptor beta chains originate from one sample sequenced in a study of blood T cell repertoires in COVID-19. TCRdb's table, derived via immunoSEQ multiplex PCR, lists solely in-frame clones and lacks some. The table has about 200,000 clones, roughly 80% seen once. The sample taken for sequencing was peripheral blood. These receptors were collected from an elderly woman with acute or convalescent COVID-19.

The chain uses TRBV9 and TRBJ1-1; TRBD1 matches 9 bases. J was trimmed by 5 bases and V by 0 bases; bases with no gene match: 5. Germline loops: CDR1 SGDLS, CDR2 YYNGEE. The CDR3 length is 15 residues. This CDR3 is CASSVEGQGGTEAFF. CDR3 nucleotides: TGTGCCAGCAGCGTAGAGGGACAGGGAGGGACTGAAGCTTTCTTT.

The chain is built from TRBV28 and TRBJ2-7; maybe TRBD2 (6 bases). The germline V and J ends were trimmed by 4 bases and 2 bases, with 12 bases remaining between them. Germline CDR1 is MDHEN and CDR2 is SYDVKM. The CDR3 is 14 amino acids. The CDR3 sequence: CASSSPGSPYEQYF. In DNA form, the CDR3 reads TGTGCCAGCAGTTCCCCCGGGAGCCCCTACGAGCAGTACTTC.

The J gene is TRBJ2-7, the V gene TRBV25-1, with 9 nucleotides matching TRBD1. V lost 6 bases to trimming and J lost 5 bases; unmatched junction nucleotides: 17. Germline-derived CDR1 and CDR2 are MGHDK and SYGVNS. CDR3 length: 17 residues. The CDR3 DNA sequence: TGTGCCAGCAGCGTGGGGGGGACAGGGTTCTGGGGCCACGAGCAGTACTTC. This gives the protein CASSVGGTGFWGHEQYF.

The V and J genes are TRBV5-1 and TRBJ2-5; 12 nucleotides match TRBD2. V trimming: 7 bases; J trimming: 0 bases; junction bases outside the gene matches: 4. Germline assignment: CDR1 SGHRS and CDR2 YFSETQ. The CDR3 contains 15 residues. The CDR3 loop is CASGGLAGYQETQYF. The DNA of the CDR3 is TGCGCCAGCGGAGGACTAGCGGGGTACCAAGAGACCCAGTACTTC.

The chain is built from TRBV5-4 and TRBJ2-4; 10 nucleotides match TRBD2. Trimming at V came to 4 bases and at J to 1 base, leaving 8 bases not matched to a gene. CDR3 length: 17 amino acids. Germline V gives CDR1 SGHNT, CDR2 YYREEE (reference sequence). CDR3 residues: CASSPSGGAEAKNIQYF. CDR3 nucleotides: TGTGCCAGCAGCCCAAGCGGGGGGGCGGAGGCCAAAAACATTCAGTACTTC.

This chain's CDR3 is CASSTGQGSGNTIYF. The CDR3 nucleotides read TGTGCCAGCTCAACGGGACAGGGTTCAGGAAACACCATATATTTT. J is TRBJ1-3 and V is TRBV18; 9 nucleotides match TRBD1. This CDR3 contains 15 residues. Losses at the gene ends were 5 bases for V and 4 bases for J; bases not matched to a gene: 6. Germline V CDR1 and CDR2: KGHSH, LQKENI.

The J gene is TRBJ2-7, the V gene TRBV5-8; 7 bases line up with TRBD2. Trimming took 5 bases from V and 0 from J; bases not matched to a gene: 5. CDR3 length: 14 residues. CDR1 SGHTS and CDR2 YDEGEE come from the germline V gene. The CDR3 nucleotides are TGTGCCAGCAGACCGGGGGGAAACTCCTACGAGCAGTACTTC. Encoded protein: CASRPGGNSYEQYF.

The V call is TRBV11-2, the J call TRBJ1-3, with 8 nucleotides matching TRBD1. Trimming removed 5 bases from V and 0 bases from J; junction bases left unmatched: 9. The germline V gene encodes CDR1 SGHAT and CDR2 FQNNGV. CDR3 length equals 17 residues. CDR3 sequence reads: CASSQRTGPSSGNTIYF. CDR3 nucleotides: TGTGCCAGCAGCCAGCGGACAGGGCCTTCCTCTGGAAACACCATATATTTT.

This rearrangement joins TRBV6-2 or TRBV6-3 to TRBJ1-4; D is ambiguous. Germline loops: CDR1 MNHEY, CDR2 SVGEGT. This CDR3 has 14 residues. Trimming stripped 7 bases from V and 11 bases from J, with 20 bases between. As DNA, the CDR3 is TGTGCCAGCACCCCCCACGGGGAGAATGTGAAACTGTTTTTT. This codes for CASTPHGENVKLFF.

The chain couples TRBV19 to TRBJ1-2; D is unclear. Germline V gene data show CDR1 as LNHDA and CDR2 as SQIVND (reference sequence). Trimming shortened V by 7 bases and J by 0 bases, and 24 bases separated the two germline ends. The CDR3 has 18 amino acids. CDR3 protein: CASTRQGREASANYGYTF. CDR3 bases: TGTGCCAGTACCCGACAAGGGAGAGAGGCGTCAGCTAACTATGGCTACACCTTC.

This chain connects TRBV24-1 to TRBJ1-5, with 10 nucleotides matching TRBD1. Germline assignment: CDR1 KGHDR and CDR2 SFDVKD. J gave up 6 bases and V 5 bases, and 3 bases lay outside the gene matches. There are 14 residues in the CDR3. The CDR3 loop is CATSGTGGGQPQHF. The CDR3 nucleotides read TGTGCCACCAGTGGGACAGGGGGAGGTCAGCCCCAGCATTTT.

The CDR3 DNA follows: TGTGCCTGGGGCCGGGACAGATCCTACGAGCAGTACTTC. This codes for CAWGRDRSYEQYF. The chain carries TRBV30 and TRBJ2-7, with 7 bases matching TRBD1. Per germline, CDR1 GTSNPN and CDR2 SVGIG (reference sequence). V shed 5 bases, J shed 1 base, and the junction held 5 bases outside the gene matches. The CDR3 runs to 13 residues.

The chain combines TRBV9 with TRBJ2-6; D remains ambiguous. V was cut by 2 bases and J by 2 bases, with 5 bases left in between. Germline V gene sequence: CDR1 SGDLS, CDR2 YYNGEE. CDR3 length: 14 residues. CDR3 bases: TGTGCCAGCAGCGTTCTAACTGGGGCCAACGTCCTGACTTTC. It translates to CASSVLTGANVLTF.

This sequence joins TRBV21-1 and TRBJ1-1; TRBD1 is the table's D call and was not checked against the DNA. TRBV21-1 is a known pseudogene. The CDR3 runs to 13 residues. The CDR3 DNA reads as TGTGCCAGCAGCGGGGCAGGGAACACTGAAGCTTTCTTT. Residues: CASSGAGNTEAFF.

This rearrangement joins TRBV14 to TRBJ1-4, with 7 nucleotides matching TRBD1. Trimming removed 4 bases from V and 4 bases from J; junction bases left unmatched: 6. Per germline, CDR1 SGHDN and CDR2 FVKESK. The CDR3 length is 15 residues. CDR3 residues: CASSPRGQINEKLFF. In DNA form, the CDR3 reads TGTGCCAGCAGCCCCCGGGGACAGATTAATGAAAAACTGTTTTTT.

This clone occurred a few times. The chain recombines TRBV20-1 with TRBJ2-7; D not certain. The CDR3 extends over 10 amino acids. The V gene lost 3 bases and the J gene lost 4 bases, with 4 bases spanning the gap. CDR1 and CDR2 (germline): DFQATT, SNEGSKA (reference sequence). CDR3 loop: CSASRYEQYF. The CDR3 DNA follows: TGCAGTGCTAGTCGGTACGAGCAGTACTTC.

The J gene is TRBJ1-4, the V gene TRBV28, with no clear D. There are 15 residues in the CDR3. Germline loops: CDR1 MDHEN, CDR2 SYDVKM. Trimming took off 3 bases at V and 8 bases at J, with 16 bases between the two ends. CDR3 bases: TGTGCCAGCAGTTTGACGGAGGGCGCGAAGGAAAAACTGTTTTTT. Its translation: CASSLTEGAKEKLFF.

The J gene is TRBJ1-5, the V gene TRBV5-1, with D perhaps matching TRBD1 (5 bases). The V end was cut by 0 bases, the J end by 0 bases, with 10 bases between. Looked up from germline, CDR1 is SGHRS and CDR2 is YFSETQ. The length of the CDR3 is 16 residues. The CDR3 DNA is TGCGCCAGCAGCTTGGACGGGGGGGATAGCAATCAGCCCCAGCATTTT. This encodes CASSLDGGDSNQPQHF.

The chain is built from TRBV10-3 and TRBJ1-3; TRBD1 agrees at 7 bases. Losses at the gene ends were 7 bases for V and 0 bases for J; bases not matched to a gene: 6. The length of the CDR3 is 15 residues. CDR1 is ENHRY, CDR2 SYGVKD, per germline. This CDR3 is CAITGQSISGNTIYF. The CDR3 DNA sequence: TGTGCCATCACGGGACAGTCAATCTCTGGAAACACCATATATTTT.

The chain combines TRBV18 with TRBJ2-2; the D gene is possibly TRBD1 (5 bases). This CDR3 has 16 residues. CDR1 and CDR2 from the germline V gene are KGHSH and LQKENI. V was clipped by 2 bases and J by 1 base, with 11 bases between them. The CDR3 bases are TGTGCCAGCTCACCAGGTTCCCAGGGGAACACCGGGGAGCTGTTTTTT. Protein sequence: CASSPGSQGNTGELFF.

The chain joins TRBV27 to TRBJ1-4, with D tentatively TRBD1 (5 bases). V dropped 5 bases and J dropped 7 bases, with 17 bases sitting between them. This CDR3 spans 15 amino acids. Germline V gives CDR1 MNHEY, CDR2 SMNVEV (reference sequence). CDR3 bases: TGTGCCAGCAGTCCCCAGTGGACATCTAGTGAAAAACTGTTTTTT. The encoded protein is CASSPQWTSSEKLFF.